This T cell receptor beta chain was captured in a study of CD8 T cells in ankylosing spondylitis. CDR3 size: 14 residues. Germline values: CDR1 MNHEY, CDR2 SMNVEV (reference sequence). Trimming removed 5 bases from V and 8 bases from J, with 15 bases in between. Libraries of TCR beta came from quantitative 5'-RACE with molecular barcodes. TCRdb reprocessed the 5' RACE reads via MiXCR and lists one record per CDR3 protein. The sample includes under 250,000 distinct CDR3 sequences, about 30% of them seen just once. For this clonotype: Its antigen is currently unknown.

Study-level results: Disease-linked clones bore a CD8+ phenotype and were relatively rare in peripheral blood. Made up of about eight highly homologous variants, a TCR beta motif appeared characteristic of ankylosing spondylitis blood. Reportedly, significant enrichment of disease-linked clones occurred in matched ankylosing spondylitis synovial fluid.

The chain combines TRBV27 with TRBJ1-4, with D perhaps matching TRBD1 (5 bases). Sequencing used blood, either unsorted or a sorted T cell fraction (not recorded which). The sequence was obtained from a male donor with ankylosing spondylitis or in good health (not recorded which). The CDR3 loop reads CASSPGTVKEKLFF. The CDR3 DNA sequence: TGTGCCAGCAGTCCCGGGACGGTAAAGGAAAAACTGTTTTTT.